The entry below gives a single T cell receptor (beta chain) sequence along with its context. Its antigen is still unknown. The sample has other DNA sequences that encode this CDR3 too. A heparinised blood draw that averaged roughly 100 mL was obtained once from each donor. V lost 0 bases and J lost 2, with 7 bases in between. Germline V lookup: CDR1 SGHRS, CDR2 YFSETQ. The CDR3 has 14 residues. Expressed TCRB transcripts were sequenced because the entire RNA isolate underwent reverse transcription. Repertoires were generated with immunoSEQ multiplex PCR, while TCRdb's copy carries only in-frame clones and drops some. This table has over 300,000 clones, 7% to 10% appearing once. This record comes from a study of beta chain features in type 1 diabetes. In the study overall: About 110,000,000 sorted cells were examined across all samples. Study outcomes and limitations: Shortening of TCRB CDR3s, moderate but significant, appeared in all four CD4+ subsets of Type 1 diabetes patients.

What was sequenced was central memory CD4+ T cells from blood. This clonotype originated in a young man with type 1 diabetes. The J gene is TRBJ2-3, the V gene TRBV5-1; no definite D call. In nucleotides, the CDR3 is TGCGCCAGCAGCTTGGGGGGAAACACAGATACGCAGTATTTT. Translation: CASSLGGNTDTQYF.